These 25 T cell receptor beta chains share one sample of origin, sequenced in a study of blood T cell repertoires in COVID-19. Method: immunoSEQ multiplex PCR; TCRdb's copy keeps in-frame clones and lacks some. The data hold over 300,000 clones, with around four fifths observed a single time. Specimen: peripheral blood. The receptors here all came from a woman in her 50s with acute or convalescent COVID-19.

A note on this clone: Other DNA sequences within the sample encode an identical CDR3. This chain joins TRBV9 and TRBJ2-6; D gene unclear. V was trimmed by 0 bases and J by 4 bases, leaving 8 bases between them. The CDR3 loop spans 15 amino acids. CDR1 and CDR2 from the germline V gene are SGDLS and YYNGEE. Here the CDR3 reads CASSVVSSGANVLTF. As DNA, the CDR3 is TGTGCCAGCAGCGTAGTTAGCTCCGGGGCCAACGTCCTGACTTTC.

This clone was counted a single time. This sequence joins TRBV2 and TRBJ2-1, with 12 bases identical to TRBD1. This CDR3 is 16 amino acids long. V gave up 6 bases and J gave up 9 bases; unmatched junction bases: 12. The V gene's germline CDR1 is SNHLY and CDR2 FYNNEI. The CDR3 bases are TGTGCCAGCAGAATATCGGGACAGGGGGCGCAGGGTGAGCAGTTCTTC. The encoded protein is CASRISGQGAQGEQFF.

This clone has only one observation. The chain combines TRBV10-3 with TRBJ1-2; TRBD1 might be the D (5 bases). Trimming stripped 2 bases from V and 7 bases from J, with 14 bases between. Germline assignment: CDR1 ENHRY and CDR2 SYGVKD. The CDR3 is made up of 14 amino acids. CDR3 region: CAISEGTPKGGYTF. Here the CDR3 DNA reads TGTGCCATCAGTGAGGGGACTCCAAAGGGTGGCTACACCTTC.

The rearrangement uses TRBV29-1 and TRBJ1-1; 10 bases match TRBD1. Looked up from germline, CDR1 is SQVTM and CDR2 is ANQGSEA. This CDR3 comprises 17 residues. Trimming took 4 bases from V and 5 from J; bases not matched to a gene: 16. CDR3 protein: CSVARSRDRGSATEAFF. The CDR3 nucleotides read TGCAGCGTTGCTCGAAGCCGGGACAGGGGATCCGCGACTGAAGCTTTCTTT. Full variable domain (outside the CDR3, taken from reference TRBV29-1 and TRBJ1-1): SAVISQKPSRDICQRGTSLTIQCQVDSQVTMMFWYRQQPGQSLTLIATANQGSEATYESGFVIDKFPISRPNLTFSTLTVSNMSPEDSSIYLCSVARSRDRGSATEAFFGQGTRLTVV.

This clone was seen a single time. The chain carries TRBV29-1 and TRBJ1-1, with a tentative D call TRBD1 (5 bases). CDR1 is SQVTM, CDR2 ANQGSEA, per germline. The CDR3 is 14 amino acids. V lost 6 bases and J 5 bases, leaving 19 bases between the germline ends. CDR3 loop: CSVSGAGVGTEAFF. CDR3 nucleotide sequence: TGCAGCGTATCTGGGGCAGGTGTGGGAACTGAAGCTTTCTTT.

Written as DNA, the CDR3 is TGTGCCAGCAGCTCTACAGGGGGCGTGGGCACTGAAGCTTTCTTT. Residues: CASSSTGGVGTEAFF. V is TRBV5-5 and J is TRBJ1-1; 9 bases are shared with TRBD1. Germline lookup yields CDR1 SGHKS and CDR2 YYEKEE (reference sequence). Unmatched junction bases numbered 7, after V lost 3 bases and J lost 4 bases. The CDR3 loop spans 15 amino acids.

The V and J genes are TRBV4-2 and TRBJ1-5, with a possible D match to TRBD1 (5 bases). The V gene's germline CDR1 is LGHNA and CDR2 YNFKEQ. This CDR3 has 14 residues. Trimming left V 1 base short and J 6 bases short, with 10 bases between. In DNA, the CDR3 is TGTGCCAGCAGCCAAGCTGAAGGGGTTCAGCCCCAGCATTTT. The encoded protein is CASSQAEGVQPQHF.

This clone has just a few counts. V and J are TRBV10-3 and TRBJ2-7, with TRBD1 matching 10 bases. Germline CDR1 is ENHRY and CDR2 is SYGVKD. This CDR3 comprises 13 residues. V lost 7 bases and J lost 5; bases outside the gene matches: 5. The CDR3 here is CAITGTGDDEQYF. Here the CDR3 DNA reads TGTGCCATCACGGGGACAGGGGATGACGAGCAGTACTTC.

This clone was recorded a few times. V is TRBV7-2 and J is TRBJ2-7, with 8 bases lining up with TRBD2. The junction had 8 bases not matched to a gene; V was cut back by 7 bases and J by 0 bases. The CDR3 extends over 15 amino acids. The germline V gene encodes CDR1 SGHTA and CDR2 FQGNSA. Here the CDR3 DNA reads TGTGCCAGCAACCCCGGAGGGACTAGCTCCTACGAGCAGTACTTC. It is translated as CASNPGGTSSYEQYF.

The sample holds a few counts of this clone. The genes are TRBV28 and TRBJ2-5, with TRBD2 matching 13 bases. The trim removed 6 bases at V and 0 bases at J, leaving 7 bases unmatched. This CDR3 contains 17 residues. Germline lookup yields CDR1 MDHEN and CDR2 SYDVKM. The chain's CDR3 is CASSLNGLAGDQETQYF. Written as DNA, the CDR3 is TGTGCCAGCAGCCTAAACGGACTAGCGGGAGACCAAGAGACCCAGTACTTC.

J is TRBJ1-3 and V is TRBV30, with 7 bases fitting TRBD1. CDR3 length: 15 residues. Looked up from germline, CDR1 is GTSNPN and CDR2 is SVGIG (reference sequence). V gave up 3 bases and J gave up 2 bases; unmatched junction bases: 7. Here the CDR3 reads CAWRRGQGAGNTIYF. The CDR3 DNA reads as TGTGCCTGGAGGAGGGGGCAGGGTGCTGGAAACACCATATATTTT.

The chain recombines TRBV28 with TRBJ2-3, with 7 bases lining up with TRBD1. There are 15 residues in the CDR3. V shed 7 bases and J 2 bases; nucleotides not matched to a gene: 9. CDR1 MDHEN and CDR2 SYDVKM come from the germline V gene. CDR3 sequence reads: CASITTGAFTDTQYF. The DNA for the CDR3 is TGTGCCAGCATTACCACAGGGGCATTCACAGATACGCAGTATTTT.

The chain couples TRBV28 to TRBJ1-5; D ambiguous. This CDR3 is 14 amino acids long. V lost 4 bases, J lost 0 bases, and 7 bases lay in between. Germline lookup yields CDR1 MDHEN and CDR2 SYDVKM. The CDR3 protein is CASSYAYSNQPQHF. The CDR3 nucleotides are TGTGCCAGCAGTTACGCGTATAGCAATCAGCCCCAGCATTTT.

The chain is built from TRBV6-1 and TRBJ1-2; TRBD1 agrees at 12 bases. CDR3 size: 16 residues. CDR1 is MNHNS and CDR2 is SASEGT in the germline V gene. Germline trimming cut 3 bases from V and 4 bases from J; bases unmatched to any gene: 6. CDR3 sequence (DNA): TGTGCCAGCAGTGATGTGGGACAGGGGGCCCCCTATGGCTACACCTTC. It translates to CASSDVGQGAPYGYTF.

The chain carries TRBV5-6 and TRBJ2-3; no clear D gene. The CDR3 spans 16 residues. V was shortened by 4 bases and J by 2 bases, with 17 bases between the two germline ends. The V gene's germline CDR1 is SGHDT and CDR2 YYEEEE. CDR3 sequence (DNA): TGTGCCAGCAGCCCTTCGACTTTACTACCCACAGATACGCAGTATTTT. Its protein product is CASSPSTLLPTDTQYF.

The chain carries TRBV3-1 (or the pseudogene TRBV3-2) and TRBJ2-1; 9 positions agree with TRBD2. CDR1 and CDR2 (germline): LGHDT, YNNKEL (reference sequence). The CDR3 length is 15 residues. Trimming cost V 3 bases and J 7 bases; bases outside gene matches: 7. CDR3 amino acids: CASSHWTSDRNEQFF. The CDR3 DNA reads as TGTGCCAGCAGCCATTGGACTAGCGATAGGAATGAGCAGTTCTTC.

Details on this clone: The sample has other DNA sequences that encode this CDR3 too. This chain connects TRBV18 to TRBJ2-5; D gene ambiguous. Germline CDR1 and CDR2: KGHSH and LQKENI. Trimming stripped 3 bases from V and 1 base from J, with 6 bases between. The CDR3 loop spans 13 amino acids. Written as DNA, the CDR3 is TGTGCCAGCTCACCCCCGTCCCAAGAGACCCAGTACTTC. Translating gives CASSPPSQETQYF.

This rearrangement joins TRBV6-6 to TRBJ1-1; D gene unclear. Germline V gene data show CDR1 as MNHNY and CDR2 as SVGAGI (reference sequence). The length of the CDR3 is 12 residues. Trimming took 5 bases from V and 8 from J, leaving 12 bases between them. The CDR3 region is CASSQRPGEAFF. The CDR3 coding sequence is TGTGCCAGCAGTCAAAGGCCAGGAGAAGCTTTCTTT.

The chain employs TRBV20-1 and TRBJ2-5, with 10 bases identical to TRBD2. This CDR3 comprises 14 residues. The junction had 6 bases not matched to a gene; V was cut back by 3 bases and J by 5 bases. Looked up from germline, CDR1 is DFQATT and CDR2 is SNEGSKA (reference sequence). This chain's CDR3 is CSASPAGGVETQYF. CDR3 nucleotide sequence: TGCAGTGCTAGTCCAGCGGGAGGGGTGGAGACCCAGTACTTC.

This clone was seen only once. V usage is TRBV4-1 and J usage is TRBJ1-5, with a possible D match to TRBD1 (6 bases). V was shortened by 5 bases and J by 7 bases, with 12 bases between the two germline ends. The CDR3 has 13 residues. The germline gives CDR1 MGHRA, CDR2 YSYEKL. CDR3 sequence: CASSKGGGQPQHF. CDR3 nucleotide sequence: TGCGCCAGCAGCAAAGGGGGAGGCCAGCCCCAGCATTTT.

This clone was observed a few times. This sequence joins TRBV9 and TRBJ2-3; 7 nucleotides line up with TRBD1. The ends lost 0 bases at V and 5 bases at J; junction bases unmatched: 6. This CDR3 is built from 15 residues. Germline V CDR1 and CDR2: SGDLS, YYNGEE. CDR3 sequence (DNA): TGTGCCAGCAGCGTAGTAGGGGGCTTTCAAGATACGCAGTATTTT. This translates into CASSVVGGFQDTQYF.

The rearrangement uses TRBV5-1 and TRBJ2-2; 11 bases are shared with TRBD2. Trimming cost V 5 bases and J 6 bases; bases outside gene matches: 3. Germline CDR1 is SGHRS and CDR2 is YFSETQ. The CDR3 totals 14 residues. The CDR3 is CASRVTSGAGELFF. The DNA of the CDR3 is TGCGCCAGCAGAGTGACTAGCGGGGCCGGGGAGCTGTTTTTT.

This clone showed up just once. The chain combines TRBV7-6 with TRBJ2-7; 9 nucleotides align to TRBD1. Trimming took 6 bases from V and 3 from J; bases not matched to a gene: 12. The CDR3 totals 16 residues. CDR1 is SGHVS, CDR2 FNYEAQ, per germline. Here the CDR3 reads CASSSTGGGGFYEQYF. In nucleotides, the CDR3 is TGTGCCAGCAGTTCCACAGGGGGCGGAGGATTCTACGAGCAGTACTTC.

The chain combines TRBV2 with TRBJ1-1; no definite D call. The CDR3 is 13 amino acids. Trimming cost V 6 bases and J 0 bases, with 8 bases left between them. Germline V lookup: CDR1 SNHLY, CDR2 FYNNEI. CDR3 DNA: TGTGCCAGCAGCTTTACAGTGAACACTGAAGCTTTCTTT. Protein sequence: CASSFTVNTEAFF.

The CDR3 DNA reads as TGTGCCAGCAGCGTAGGGAGGAGTGAGACGGGCGAGCAGTACTTC. Translation: CASSVGRSETGEQYF. The chain carries TRBV9 and TRBJ2-7; weak D call: TRBD2 (5 bases). From germline, CDR1 is SGDLS and CDR2 YYNGEE. The CDR3 length is 15 residues. V lost 0 bases, J lost 6 bases, and 16 bases lay in between.